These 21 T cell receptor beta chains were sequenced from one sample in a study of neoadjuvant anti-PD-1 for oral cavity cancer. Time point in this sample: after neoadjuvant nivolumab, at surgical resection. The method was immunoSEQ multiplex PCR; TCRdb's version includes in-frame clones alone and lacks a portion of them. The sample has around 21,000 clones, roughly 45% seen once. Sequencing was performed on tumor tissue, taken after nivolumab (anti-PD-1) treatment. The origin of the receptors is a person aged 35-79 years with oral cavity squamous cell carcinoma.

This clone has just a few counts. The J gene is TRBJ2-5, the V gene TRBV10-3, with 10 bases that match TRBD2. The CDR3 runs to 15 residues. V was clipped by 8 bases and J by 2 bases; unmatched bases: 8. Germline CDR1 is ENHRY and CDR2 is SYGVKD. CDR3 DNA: TGTGCCATCGGTTTAGCGGGGGGCAATCAAGAGACCCAGTACTTC. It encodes CAIGLAGGNQETQYF.

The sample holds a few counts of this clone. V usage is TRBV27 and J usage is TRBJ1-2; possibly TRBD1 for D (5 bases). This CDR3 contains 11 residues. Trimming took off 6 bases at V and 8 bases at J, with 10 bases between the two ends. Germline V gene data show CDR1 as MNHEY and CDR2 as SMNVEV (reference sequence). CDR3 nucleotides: TGTGCCAGCAGCCAGGGCTACGGCTACACCTTC. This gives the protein CASSQGYGYTF.

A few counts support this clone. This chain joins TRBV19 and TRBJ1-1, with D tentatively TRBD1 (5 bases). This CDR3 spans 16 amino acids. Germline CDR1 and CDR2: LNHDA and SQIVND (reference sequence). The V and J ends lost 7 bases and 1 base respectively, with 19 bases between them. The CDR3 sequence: CASTPSGAGSNTEAFF. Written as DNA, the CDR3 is TGTGCCAGTACCCCGAGTGGGGCAGGGTCGAACACTGAAGCTTTCTTT.

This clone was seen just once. CDR3 residues: CASRISRAGTEAFF. DNA for the CDR3: TGTGCCAGCAGGATATCGAGGGCAGGTACTGAAGCTTTCTTT. J is TRBJ1-1 and V is TRBV6-1; D is unresolved. The CDR3 loop spans 14 amino acids. Germline CDR1 reads MNHNS; CDR2 reads SASEGT. Trimming left V 6 bases short and J 5 bases short, with 16 bases between.

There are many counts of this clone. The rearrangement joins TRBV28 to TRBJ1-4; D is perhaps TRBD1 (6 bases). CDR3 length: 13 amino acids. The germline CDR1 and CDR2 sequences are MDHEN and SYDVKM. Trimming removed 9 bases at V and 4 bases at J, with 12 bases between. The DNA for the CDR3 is TGTGCCAGGTTGGACAGACTTAATGAAAAACTGTTTTTT. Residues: CARLDRLNEKLFF.

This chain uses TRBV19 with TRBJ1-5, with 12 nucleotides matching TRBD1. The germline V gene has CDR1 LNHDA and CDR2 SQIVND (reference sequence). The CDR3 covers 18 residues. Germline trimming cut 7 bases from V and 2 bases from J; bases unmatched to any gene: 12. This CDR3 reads CASTVRDRGQIGNQPQHF. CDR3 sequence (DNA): TGTGCCAGTACCGTTAGGGACAGGGGGCAGATAGGCAATCAGCCCCAGCATTTT. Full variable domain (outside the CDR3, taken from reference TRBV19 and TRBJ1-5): DGGITQSPKYLFRKEGQNVTLSCEQNLNHDAMYWYRQDPGQGLRLIYYSQIVNDFQKGDIAEGYSVSREKKESFPLTVTSAQKNPTAFYLCASTVRDRGQIGNQPQHFGDGTRLSIL.

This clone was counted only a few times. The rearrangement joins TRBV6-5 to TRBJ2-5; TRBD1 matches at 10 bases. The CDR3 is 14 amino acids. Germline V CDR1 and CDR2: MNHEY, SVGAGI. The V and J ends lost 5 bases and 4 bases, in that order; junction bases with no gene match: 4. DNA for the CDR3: TGTGCCAGCAGTGAAGGGACAGGGGTAGAGACCCAGTACTTC. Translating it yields CASSEGTGVETQYF.

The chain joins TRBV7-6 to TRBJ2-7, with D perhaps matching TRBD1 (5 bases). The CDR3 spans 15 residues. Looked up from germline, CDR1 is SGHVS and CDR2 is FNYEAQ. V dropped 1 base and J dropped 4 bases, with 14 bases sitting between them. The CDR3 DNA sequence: TGTGCCAGCAGCTTAGTCGCCAGGGCAAATTACGAGCAGTACTTC. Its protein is CASSLVARANYEQYF. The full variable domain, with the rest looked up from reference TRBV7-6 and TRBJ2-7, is GAGVSQSPRYKVTKRGQDVALRCDPISGHVSLYWYRQALGQGPEFLTYFNYEAQQDKSGLPNDRFSAERPEGSISTLTIQRTEQRDSAMYRCASSLVARANYEQYFGPGTRLTVT.

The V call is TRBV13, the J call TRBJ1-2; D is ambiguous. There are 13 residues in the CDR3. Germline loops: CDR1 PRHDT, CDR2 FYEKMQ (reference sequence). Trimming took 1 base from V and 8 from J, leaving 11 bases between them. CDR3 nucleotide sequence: TGTGCCAGCAGCTTAGTCTCTTTGGGGGGCTACACCTTC. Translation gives CASSLVSLGGYTF.

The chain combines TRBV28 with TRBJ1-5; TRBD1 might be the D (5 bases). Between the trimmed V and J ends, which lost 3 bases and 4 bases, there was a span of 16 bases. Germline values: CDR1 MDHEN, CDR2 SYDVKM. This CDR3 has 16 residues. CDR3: CASSLATGTRNQPQHF. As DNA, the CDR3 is TGTGCCAGCAGTTTGGCGACCGGGACTCGAAATCAGCCCCAGCATTTT.

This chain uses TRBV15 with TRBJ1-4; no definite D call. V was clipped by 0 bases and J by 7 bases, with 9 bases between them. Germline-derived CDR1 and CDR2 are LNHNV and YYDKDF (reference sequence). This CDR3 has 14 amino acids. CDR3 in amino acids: CATSRDAGGEKLFF. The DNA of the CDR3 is TGTGCCACCAGCAGAGATGCGGGAGGTGAAAAACTGTTTTTT.

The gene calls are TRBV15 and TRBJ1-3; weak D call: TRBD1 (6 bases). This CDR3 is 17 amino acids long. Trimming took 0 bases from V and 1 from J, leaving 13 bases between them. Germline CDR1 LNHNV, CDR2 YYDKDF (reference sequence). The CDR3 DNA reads TGTGCCACCAGCAGAGACCCAACGGGGGCTTCTGGAAACACCATATATTTT. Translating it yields CATSRDPTGASGNTIYF.

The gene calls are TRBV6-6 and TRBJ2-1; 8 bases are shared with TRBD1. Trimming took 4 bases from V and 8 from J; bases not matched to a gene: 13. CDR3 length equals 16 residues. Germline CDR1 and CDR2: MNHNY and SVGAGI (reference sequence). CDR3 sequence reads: CASSSSRGPDLDEQFF. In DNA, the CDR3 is TGTGCCAGCAGTTCGAGCAGGGGGCCGGATCTAGATGAGCAGTTCTTC.

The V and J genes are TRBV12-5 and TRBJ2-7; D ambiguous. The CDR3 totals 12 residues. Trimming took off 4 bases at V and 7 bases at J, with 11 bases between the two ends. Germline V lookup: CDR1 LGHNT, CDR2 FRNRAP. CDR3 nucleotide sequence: TGTGCTAGTGGTTCGACTCCTGAGGAGCAGTACTTC. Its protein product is CASGSTPEEQYF.

The CDR3 nucleotides read TGTGCCAGCAGGGGTGGGGGTCTTGGCTACACCTTC. It translates to CASRGGGLGYTF. This chain joins TRBV2 and TRBJ1-2; weak D call: TRBD1 (5 bases). Trimming stripped 6 bases from V and 7 bases from J, with 12 bases between. Germline CDR1 and CDR2: SNHLY and FYNNEI. This CDR3 is 12 amino acids long.

As DNA, the CDR3 is TGTGCCAGCAGTTACCAGACTAGCGGCCAAGAGACCCAGTACTTC. This translates into CASSYQTSGQETQYF. The genes are TRBV6-5 and TRBJ2-5; 9 positions agree with TRBD2. CDR1 and CDR2 (germline): MNHEY, SVGAGI. V was pared by 2 bases and J by 1 base, with 2 bases of the junction left unmatched. The CDR3 consists of 15 residues.

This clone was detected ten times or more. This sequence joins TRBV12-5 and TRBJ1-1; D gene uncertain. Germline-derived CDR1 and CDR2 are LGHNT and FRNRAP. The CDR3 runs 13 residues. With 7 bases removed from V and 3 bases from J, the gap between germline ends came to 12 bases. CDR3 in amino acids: CASENERDTEAFF. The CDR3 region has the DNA TGTGCTAGTGAAAACGAGCGGGACACTGAAGCTTTCTTT.

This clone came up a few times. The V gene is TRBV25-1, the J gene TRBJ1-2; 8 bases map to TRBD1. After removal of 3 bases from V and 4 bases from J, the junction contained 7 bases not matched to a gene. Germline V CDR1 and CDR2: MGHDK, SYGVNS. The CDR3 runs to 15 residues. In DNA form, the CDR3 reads TGTGCCAGCAGTGAGGGGATAACAGGGGGCTATGGCTACACCTTC. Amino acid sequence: CASSEGITGGYGYTF.

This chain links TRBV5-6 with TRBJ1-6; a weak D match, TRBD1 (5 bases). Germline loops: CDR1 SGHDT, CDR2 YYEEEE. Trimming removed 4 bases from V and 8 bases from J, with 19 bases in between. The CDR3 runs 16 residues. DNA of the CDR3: TGTGCCAGCAGCCCCCGATCGGTCCGGGGGGATTCACCCCTCCACTTT. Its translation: CASSPRSVRGDSPLHF.

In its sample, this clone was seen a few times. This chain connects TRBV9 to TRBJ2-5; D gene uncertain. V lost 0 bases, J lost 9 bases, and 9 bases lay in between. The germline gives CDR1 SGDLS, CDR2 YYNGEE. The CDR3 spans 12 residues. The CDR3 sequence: CASSVGSRAQYF. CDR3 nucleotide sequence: TGTGCCAGCAGCGTAGGTTCCCGGGCCCAGTACTTC. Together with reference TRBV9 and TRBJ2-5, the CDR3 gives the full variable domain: DSGVTQTPKHLITATGQRVTLRCSPRSGDLSVYWYQQSLDQGLQFLIQYYNGEERAKGNILERFSAQQFPDLHSELNLSSLELGDSALYFCASSVGSRAQYFGPGTRLLVL.

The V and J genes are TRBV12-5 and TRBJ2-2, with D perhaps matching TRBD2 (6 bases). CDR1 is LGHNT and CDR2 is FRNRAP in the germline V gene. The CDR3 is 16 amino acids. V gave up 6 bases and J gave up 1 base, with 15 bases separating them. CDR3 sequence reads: CASGPYTGGNTGELFF. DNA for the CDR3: TGTGCTAGTGGCCCGTACACCGGGGGGAACACCGGGGAGCTGTTTTTT.